This TCR beta chain was sequenced in a study of blood T cell repertoires in COVID-19. About the research overall: Acute and convalescent COVID-19 specimens originated in the United States, Italy and Spain.

The CDR3 runs 15 residues. The V end was cut by 5 bases, the J end by 5 bases, with 17 bases between. CDR1 and CDR2 from the germline V gene are LGHNA and YSLEER. Clones were read by immunoSEQ multiplex PCR, and TCRdb kept only the in-frame ones, dropping some. This table has tens of thousands of clones, approximately 89% appearing once. The clonotype originates from a human donor in a cohort sampled during active COVID-19. J is TRBJ2-3 and V is TRBV4-3; D is possibly TRBD2 (5 bases). The material sequenced was peripheral blood. CDR3 coding DNA: TGCGCCAGCAGCTACGACGTACTGGCGGGAGATACGCAGTATTTT. As protein: CASSYDVLAGDTQYF.